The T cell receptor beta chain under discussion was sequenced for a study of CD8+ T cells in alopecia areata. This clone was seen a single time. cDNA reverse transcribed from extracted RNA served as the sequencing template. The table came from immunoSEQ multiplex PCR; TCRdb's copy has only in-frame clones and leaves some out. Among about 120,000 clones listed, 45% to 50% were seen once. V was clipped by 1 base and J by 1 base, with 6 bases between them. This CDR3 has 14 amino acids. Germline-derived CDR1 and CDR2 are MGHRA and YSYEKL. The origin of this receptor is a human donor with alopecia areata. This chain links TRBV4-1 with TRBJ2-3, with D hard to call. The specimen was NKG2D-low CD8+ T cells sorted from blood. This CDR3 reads CASSQGPGTDTQYF. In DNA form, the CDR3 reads TGCGCCAGCAGCCAAGGTCCGGGCACAGATACGCAGTATTTT.